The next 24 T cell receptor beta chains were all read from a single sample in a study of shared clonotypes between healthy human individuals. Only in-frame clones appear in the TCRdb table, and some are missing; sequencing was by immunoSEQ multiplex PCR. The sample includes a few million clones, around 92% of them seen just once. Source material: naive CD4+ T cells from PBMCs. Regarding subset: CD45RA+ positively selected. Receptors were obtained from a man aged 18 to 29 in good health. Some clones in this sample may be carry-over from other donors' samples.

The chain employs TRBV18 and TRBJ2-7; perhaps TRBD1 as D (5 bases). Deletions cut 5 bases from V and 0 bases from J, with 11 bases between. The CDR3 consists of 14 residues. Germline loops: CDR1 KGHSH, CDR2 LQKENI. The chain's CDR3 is CASSGEQDSYEQYF. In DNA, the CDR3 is TGTGCCAGCTCAGGAGAACAGGACTCCTACGAGCAGTACTTC.

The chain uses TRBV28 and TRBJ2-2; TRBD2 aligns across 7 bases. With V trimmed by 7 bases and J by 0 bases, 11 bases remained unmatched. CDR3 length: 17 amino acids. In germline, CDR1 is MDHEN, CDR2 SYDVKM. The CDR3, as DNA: TGTGCCAGCACTGCCGGCGCGGGAGTCGCGAACACCGGGGAGCTGTTTTTT. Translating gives CASTAGAGVANTGELFF.

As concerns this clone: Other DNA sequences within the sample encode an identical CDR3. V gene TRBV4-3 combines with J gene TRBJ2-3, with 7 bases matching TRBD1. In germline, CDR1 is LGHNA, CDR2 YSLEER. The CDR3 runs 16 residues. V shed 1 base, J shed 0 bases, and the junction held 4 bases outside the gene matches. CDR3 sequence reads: CASSQGTRGSTDTQYF. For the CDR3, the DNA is TGCGCCAGCAGCCAAGGGACCAGGGGGAGCACAGATACGCAGTATTTT.

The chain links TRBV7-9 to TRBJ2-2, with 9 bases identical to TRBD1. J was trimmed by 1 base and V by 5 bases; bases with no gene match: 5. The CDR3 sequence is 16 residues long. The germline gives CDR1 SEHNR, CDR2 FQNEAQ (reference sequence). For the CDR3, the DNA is TGTGCCAGCAGCGAACCGGGACAGGGGAACACCGGGGAGCTGTTTTTT. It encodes CASSEPGQGNTGELFF.

In DNA, the CDR3 is TGTGCCAGCAGTCGGGCTAGCTCCTATAATTCACCCCTCCACTTT. Its translation is CASSRASSYNSPLHF. V is TRBV6-5 and J is TRBJ1-6; D uncertain. The CDR3 is 15 residues long. Germline V gene sequence: CDR1 MNHEY, CDR2 SVGAGI. Trimming cost V 5 bases and J 0 bases, with 8 bases left between them.

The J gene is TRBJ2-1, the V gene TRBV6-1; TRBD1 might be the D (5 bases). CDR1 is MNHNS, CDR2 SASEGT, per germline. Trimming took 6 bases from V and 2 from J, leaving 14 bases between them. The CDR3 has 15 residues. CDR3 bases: TGTGCCAGCAGCCAACTGTGGGGCCCCTACAATGAGCAGTTCTTC. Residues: CASSQLWGPYNEQFF.

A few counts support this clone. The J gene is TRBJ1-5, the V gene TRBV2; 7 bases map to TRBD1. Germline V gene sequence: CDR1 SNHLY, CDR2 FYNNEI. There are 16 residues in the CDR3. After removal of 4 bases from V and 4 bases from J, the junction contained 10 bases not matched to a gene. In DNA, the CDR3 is TGTGCCAGCAGTGTTTATGGCCGGGACAGAAATCAGCCCCAGCATTTT. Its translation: CASSVYGRDRNQPQHF. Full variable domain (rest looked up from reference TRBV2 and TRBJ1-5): EPEVTQTPSHQVTQMGQEVILRCVPISNHLYFYWYRQILGQKVEFLVSFYNNEISEKSEIFDDQFSVERPDGSNFTLKIRSTKLEDSAMYFCASSVYGRDRNQPQHFGDGTRLSIL.

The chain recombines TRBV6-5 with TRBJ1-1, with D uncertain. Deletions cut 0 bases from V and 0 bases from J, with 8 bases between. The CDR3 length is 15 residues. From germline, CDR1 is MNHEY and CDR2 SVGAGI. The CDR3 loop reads CASSYSTYVNTEAFF. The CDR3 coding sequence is TGTGCCAGCAGTTACTCGACTTACGTGAACACTGAAGCTTTCTTT.

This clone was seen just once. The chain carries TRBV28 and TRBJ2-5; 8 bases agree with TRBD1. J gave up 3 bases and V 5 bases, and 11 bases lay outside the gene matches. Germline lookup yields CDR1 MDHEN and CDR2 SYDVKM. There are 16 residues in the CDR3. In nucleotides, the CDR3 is TGTGCCAGCAGTCTCTCTTCCGGGACAGGCGAAGAGACCCAGTACTTC. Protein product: CASSLSSGTGEETQYF.

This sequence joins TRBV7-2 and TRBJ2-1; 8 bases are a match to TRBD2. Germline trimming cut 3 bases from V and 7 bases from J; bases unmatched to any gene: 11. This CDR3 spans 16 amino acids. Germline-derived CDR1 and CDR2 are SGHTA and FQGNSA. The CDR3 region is CASSFAGSGSWNEQFF. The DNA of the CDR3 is TGTGCCAGCAGCTTTGCTGGAAGCGGGAGTTGGAATGAGCAGTTCTTC.

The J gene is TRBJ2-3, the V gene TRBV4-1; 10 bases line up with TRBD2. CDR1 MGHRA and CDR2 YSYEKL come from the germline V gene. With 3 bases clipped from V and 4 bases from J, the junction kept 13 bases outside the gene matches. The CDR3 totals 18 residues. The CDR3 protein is CASSQVASGSYGPDTQYF. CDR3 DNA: TGCGCCAGCAGCCAGGTGGCTAGCGGGAGTTACGGCCCAGATACGCAGTATTTT.

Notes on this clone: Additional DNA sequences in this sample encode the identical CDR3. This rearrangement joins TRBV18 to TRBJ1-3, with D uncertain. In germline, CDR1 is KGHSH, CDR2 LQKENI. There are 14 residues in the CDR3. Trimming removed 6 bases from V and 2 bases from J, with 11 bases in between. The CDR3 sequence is CASSPPGTGNTIYF. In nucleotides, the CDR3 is TGTGCCAGCTCGCCTCCGGGGACTGGAAACACCATATATTTT.

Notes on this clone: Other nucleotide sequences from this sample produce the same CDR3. CDR3 bases: TGTGCCAGCAGCGTGACAGGGAGTGGGGCCAACGTCCTGACTTTC. Protein product: CASSVTGSGANVLTF. This chain joins TRBV9 and TRBJ2-6; 7 positions match TRBD1. V shed 2 bases and J 3 bases; nucleotides not matched to a gene: 2. The germline V gene has CDR1 SGDLS and CDR2 YYNGEE. The CDR3 runs 15 residues.

This chain's CDR3 is CASSPPGSETMNTEAFF. CDR3 nucleotide sequence: TGTGCCAGCAGCCCCCCAGGGTCGGAAACTATGAACACTGAAGCTTTCTTT. The chain links TRBV7-8 to TRBJ1-1; D possibly corresponds to TRBD1 (5 bases). The CDR3 contains 17 residues. Looked up from germline, CDR1 is SGHVS and CDR2 is FQNEAQ. Trimming took off 5 bases at V and 0 bases at J, with 19 bases between the two ends.

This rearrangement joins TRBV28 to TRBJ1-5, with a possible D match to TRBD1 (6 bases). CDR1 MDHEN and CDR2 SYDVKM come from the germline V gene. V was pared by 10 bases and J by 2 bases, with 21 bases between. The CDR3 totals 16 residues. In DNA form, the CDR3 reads TGTGCCACCAAAAGAACAGGGACGAGGGGCAATCAGCCCCAGCATTTT. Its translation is CATKRTGTRGNQPQHF.

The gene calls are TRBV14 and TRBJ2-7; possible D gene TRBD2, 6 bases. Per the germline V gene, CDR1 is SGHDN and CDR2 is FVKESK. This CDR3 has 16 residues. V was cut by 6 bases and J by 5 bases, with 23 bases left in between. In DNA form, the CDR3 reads TGTGCCAGCAGTCGGTGGGGCGGGACCCCCGCCAACGAGCAGTACTTC. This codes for CASSRWGGTPANEQYF.

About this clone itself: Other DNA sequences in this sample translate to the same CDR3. The DNA of the CDR3 is TGCGCCAGCAGCTTGGGGGTCTATGAGCAGTTCTTC. Protein: CASSLGVYEQFF. V gene TRBV5-1 combines with J gene TRBJ2-1; unclear D gene. Germline V CDR1 and CDR2: SGHRS, YFSETQ. The CDR3 spans 12 residues. V was cut by 0 bases and J by 8 bases, with 6 bases left in between.

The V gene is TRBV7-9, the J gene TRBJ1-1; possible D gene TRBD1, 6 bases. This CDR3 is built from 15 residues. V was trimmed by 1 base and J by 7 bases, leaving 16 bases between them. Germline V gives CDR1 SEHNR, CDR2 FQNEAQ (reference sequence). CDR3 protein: CASSLEEKGVGEAFF. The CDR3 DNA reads TGTGCCAGCAGCTTAGAGGAGAAGGGGGTTGGTGAAGCTTTCTTT.

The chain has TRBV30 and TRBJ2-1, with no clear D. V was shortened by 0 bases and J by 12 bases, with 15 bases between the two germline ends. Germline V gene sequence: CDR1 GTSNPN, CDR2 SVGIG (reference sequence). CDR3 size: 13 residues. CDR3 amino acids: CAWSVRGNWGQFF. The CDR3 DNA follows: TGTGCCTGGAGTGTACGTGGTAATTGGGGGCAGTTCTTC.

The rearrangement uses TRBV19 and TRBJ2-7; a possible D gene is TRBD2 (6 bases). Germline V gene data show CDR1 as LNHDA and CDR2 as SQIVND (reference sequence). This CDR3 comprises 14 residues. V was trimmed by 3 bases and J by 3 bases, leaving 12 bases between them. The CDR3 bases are TGTGCCAGTAGTATCGCGGGATTAGGCTACGAGCAGTACTTC. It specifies CASSIAGLGYEQYF.

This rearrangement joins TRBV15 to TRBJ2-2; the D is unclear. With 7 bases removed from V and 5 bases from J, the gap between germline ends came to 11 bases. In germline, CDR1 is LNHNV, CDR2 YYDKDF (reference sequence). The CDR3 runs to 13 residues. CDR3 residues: CATTDTRTGELFF. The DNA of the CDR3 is TGTGCCACCACCGACACTCGAACCGGGGAGCTGTTTTTT.

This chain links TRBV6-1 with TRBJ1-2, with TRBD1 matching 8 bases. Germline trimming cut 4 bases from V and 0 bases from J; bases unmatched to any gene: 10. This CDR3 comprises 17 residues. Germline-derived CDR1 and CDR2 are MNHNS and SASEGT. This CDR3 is CASSVRTGNPANYGYTF. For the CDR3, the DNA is TGTGCCAGCAGTGTTAGGACAGGGAACCCAGCTAACTATGGCTACACCTTC.

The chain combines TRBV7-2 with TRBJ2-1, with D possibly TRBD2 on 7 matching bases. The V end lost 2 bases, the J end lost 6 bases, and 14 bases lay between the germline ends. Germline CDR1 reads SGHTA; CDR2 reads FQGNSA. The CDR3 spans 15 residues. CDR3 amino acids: CASSLLQGRANEQFF. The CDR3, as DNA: TGTGCCAGCAGCTTACTCCAGGGGAGGGCCAATGAGCAGTTCTTC.

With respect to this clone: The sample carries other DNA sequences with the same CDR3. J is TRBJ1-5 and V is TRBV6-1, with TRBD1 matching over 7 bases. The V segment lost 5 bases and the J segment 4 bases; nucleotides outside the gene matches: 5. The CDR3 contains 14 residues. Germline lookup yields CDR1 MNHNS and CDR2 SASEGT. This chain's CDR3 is CASSSPGGNQPQHF. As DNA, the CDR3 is TGTGCCAGCAGTAGTCCAGGGGGAAATCAGCCCCAGCATTTT.